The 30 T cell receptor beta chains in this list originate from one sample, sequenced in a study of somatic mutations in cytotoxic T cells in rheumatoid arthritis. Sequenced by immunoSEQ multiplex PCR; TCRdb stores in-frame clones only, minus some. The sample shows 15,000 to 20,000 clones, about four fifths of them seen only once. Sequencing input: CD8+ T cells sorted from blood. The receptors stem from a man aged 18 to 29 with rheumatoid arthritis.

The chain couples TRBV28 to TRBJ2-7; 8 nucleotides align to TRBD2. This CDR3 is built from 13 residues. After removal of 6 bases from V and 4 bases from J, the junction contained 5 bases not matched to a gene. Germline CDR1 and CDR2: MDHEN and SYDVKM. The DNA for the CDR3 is TGTGCCAGCAGACCCGGGACTAGATACGAGCAGTACTTC. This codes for CASRPGTRYEQYF.

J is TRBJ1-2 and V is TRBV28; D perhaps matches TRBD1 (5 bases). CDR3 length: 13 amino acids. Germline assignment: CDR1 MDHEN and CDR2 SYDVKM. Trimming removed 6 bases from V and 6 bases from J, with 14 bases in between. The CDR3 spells CASRGRIIDGYTF. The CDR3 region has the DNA TGTGCCAGCAGGGGGCGCATAATCGATGGCTACACCTTC.

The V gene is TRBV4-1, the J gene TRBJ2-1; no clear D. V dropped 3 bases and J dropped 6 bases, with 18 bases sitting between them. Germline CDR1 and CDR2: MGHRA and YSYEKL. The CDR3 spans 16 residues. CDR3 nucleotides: TGCGCCAGCAGCCAGGTAGGGATCGAACTACTCAATGAGCAGTTCTTC. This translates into CASSQVGIELLNEQFF.

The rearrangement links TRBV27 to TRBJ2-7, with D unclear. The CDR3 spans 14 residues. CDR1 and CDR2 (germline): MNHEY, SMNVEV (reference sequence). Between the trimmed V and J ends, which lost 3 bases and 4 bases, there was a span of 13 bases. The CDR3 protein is CASSFSGNGYEQYF. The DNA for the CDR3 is TGTGCCAGCAGTTTTTCGGGCAACGGGTACGAGCAGTACTTC.

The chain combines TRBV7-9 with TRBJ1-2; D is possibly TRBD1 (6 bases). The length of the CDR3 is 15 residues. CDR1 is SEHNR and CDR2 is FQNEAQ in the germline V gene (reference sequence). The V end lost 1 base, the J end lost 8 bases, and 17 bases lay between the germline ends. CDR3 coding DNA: TGTGCCAGCAGCTTAGTTCAGGGGACCTCCGAGGGCTACACCTTC. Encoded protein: CASSLVQGTSEGYTF.

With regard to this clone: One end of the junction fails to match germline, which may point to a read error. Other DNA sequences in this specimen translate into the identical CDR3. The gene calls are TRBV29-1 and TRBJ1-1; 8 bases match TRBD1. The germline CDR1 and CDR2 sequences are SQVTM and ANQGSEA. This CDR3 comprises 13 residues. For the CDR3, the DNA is TGCAGCGTTCCGGGACAGGTTGGGACTGAGGCTTTCTTT. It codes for CSVPGQVGTEAFF.

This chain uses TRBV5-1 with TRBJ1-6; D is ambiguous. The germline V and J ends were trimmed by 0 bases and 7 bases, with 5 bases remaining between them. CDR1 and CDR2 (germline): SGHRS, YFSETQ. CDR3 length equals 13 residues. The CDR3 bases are TGCGCCAGCAGCTTGGGATGGAATTCACCCCTCCACTTT. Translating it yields CASSLGWNSPLHF.

The CDR3 loop reads CASSPRNQETQYF. The CDR3 coding sequence is TGTGCCAGTAGCCCGCGCAACCAAGAGACCCAGTACTTC. The chain carries TRBV19 and TRBJ2-5; unclear D gene. CDR1 LNHDA and CDR2 SQIVND come from the germline V gene (reference sequence). This CDR3 contains 13 residues. V was clipped by 6 bases and J by 0 bases, with 8 bases between them.

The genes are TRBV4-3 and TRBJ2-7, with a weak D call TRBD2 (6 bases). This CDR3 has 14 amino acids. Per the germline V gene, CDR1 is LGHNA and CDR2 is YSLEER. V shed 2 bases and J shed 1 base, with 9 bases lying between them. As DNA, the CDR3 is TGCGCCAGCAGCCAATGGGGGGATTCCTACGAGCAGTACTTC. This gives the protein CASSQWGDSYEQYF.

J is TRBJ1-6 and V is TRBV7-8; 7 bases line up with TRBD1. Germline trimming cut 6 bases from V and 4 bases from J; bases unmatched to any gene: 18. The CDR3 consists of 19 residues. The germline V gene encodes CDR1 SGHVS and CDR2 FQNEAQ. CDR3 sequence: CASSWDSGLSGKYNSPLHF. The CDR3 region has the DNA TGTGCCAGCAGTTGGGACAGTGGGCTCTCTGGAAAATATAATTCACCCCTCCACTTT.

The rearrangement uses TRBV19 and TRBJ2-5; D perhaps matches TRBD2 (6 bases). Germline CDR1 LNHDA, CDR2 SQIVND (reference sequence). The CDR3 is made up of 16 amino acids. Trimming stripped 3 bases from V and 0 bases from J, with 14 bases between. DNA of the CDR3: TGTGCCAGTAGTATGGCAGGGAGGAGACACCAAGAGACCCAGTACTTC. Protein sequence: CASSMAGRRHQETQYF.

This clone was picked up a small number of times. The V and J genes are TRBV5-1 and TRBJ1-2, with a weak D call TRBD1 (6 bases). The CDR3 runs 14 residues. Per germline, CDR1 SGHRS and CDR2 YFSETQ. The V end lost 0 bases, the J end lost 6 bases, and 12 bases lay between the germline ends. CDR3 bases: TGCGCCAGCAGCTTGGTGGCAGGGGCTCATGGCTACACCTTC. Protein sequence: CASSLVAGAHGYTF.

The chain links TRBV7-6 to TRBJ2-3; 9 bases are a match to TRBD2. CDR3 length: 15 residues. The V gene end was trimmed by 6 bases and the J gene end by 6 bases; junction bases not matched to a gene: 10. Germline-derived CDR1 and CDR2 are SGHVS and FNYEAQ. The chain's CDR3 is CASSLLAGGGDTQYF. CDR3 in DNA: TGTGCCAGCAGTCTGTTGGCGGGGGGGGGCGATACGCAGTATTTT.

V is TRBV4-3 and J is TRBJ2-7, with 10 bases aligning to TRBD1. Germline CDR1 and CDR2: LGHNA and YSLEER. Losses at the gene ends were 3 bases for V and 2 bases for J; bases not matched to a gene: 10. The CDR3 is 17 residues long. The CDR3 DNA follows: TGCGCCAGCAGCCATTCCCCGAGGACAGGGGGGACCTACGAGCAGTACTTC. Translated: CASSHSPRTGGTYEQYF.

The CDR3 reads CASRMIGGDTIYF. As DNA, the CDR3 is TGTGCCAGCAGGATGATCGGAGGGGACACCATATATTTT. The rearrangement joins TRBV2 to TRBJ1-3; possible D gene TRBD1, 5 bases. The V gene's germline CDR1 is SNHLY and CDR2 FYNNEI. Between the trimmed V and J ends, which lost 6 bases and 8 bases, there was a span of 14 bases. The CDR3 loop spans 13 amino acids. Combining the CDR3 with reference TRBV2 and TRBJ1-3 gives the whole variable domain EPEVTQTPSHQVTQMGQEVILRCVPISNHLYFYWYRQILGQKVEFLVSFYNNEISEKSEIFDDQFSVERPDGSNFTLKIRSTKLEDSAMYFCASRMIGGDTIYFGEGSWLTVV.

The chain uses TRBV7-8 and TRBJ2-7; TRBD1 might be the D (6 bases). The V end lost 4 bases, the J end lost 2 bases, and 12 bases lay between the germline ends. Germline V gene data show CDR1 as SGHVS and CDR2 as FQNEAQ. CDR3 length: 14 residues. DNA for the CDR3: TGTGCCAGCAGCTCCGAGGGGGACACCTACGAGCAGTACTTC. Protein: CASSSEGDTYEQYF.

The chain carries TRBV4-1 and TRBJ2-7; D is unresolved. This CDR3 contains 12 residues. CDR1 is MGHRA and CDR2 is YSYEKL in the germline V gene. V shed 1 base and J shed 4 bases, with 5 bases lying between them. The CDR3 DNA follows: TGCGCCAGCAGCCAAGTCGGGTACGAGCAGTACTTC. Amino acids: CASSQVGYEQYF.

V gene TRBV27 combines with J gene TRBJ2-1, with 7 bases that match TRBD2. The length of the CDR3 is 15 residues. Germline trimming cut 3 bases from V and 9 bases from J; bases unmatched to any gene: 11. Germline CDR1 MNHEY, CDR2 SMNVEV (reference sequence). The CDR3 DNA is TGTGCCAGCAGTTTGACGTCTAGCGGTTATGGTGAGCAGTTCTTC. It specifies CASSLTSSGYGEQFF.

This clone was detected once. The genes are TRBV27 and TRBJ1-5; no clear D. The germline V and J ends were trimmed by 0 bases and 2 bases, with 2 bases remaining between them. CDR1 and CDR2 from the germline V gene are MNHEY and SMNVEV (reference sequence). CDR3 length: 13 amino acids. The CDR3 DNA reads TGTGCCAGCAGTTTATCTGGCAATCAGCCCCAGCATTTT. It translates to CASSLSGNQPQHF.

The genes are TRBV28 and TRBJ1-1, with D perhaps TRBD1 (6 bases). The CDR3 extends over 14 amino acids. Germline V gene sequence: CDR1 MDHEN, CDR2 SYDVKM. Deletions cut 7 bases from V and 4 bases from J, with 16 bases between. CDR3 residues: CASNPGGLGTEAFF. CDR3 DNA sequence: TGTGCCAGCAATCCTGGGGGGCTAGGCACTGAAGCTTTCTTT.

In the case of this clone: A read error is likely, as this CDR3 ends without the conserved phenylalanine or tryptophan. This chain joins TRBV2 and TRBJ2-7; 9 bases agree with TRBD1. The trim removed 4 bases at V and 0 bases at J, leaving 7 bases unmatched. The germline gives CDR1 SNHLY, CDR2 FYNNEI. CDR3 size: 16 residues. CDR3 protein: CASSGGQGPNSYEQYL. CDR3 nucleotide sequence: TGTGCCAGCAGTGGGGGACAGGGCCCAAACTCCTACGAGCAGTACCTC.

Here the CDR3 DNA reads TGTGCCAGCAGCTACTACTACGAGCAGTACTTC. It translates to CASSYYYEQYF. This chain connects TRBV7-2 to TRBJ2-7, with D unresolved. The CDR3 runs to 11 residues. V was cut by 4 bases and J by 3 bases, with 4 bases left in between. Germline lookup yields CDR1 SGHTA and CDR2 FQGNSA.

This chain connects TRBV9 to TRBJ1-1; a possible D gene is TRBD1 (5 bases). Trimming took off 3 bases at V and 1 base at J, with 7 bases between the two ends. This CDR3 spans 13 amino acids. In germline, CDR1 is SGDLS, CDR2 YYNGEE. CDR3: CASSADRNTEAFF. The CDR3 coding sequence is TGTGCCAGCAGCGCCGACAGGAACACTGAAGCTTTCTTT.

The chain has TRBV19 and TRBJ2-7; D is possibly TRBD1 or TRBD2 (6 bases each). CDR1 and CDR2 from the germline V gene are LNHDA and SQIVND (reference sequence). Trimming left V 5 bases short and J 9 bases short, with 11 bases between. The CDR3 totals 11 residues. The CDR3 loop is CASSPGGWQYF. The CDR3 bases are TGTGCCAGTAGTCCCGGGGGCTGGCAGTACTTC.

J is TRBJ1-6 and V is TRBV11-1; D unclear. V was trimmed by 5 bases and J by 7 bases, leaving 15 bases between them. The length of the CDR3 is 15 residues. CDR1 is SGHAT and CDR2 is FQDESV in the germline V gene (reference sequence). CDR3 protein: CASSPQVGINSPLHF. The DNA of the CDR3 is TGTGCCAGCAGCCCCCAAGTGGGAATCAATTCACCCCTCCACTTT.

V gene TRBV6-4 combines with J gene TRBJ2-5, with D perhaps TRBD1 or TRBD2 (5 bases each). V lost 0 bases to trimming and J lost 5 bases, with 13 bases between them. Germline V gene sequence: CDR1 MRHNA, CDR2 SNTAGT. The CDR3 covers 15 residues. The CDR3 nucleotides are TGTGCCAGCAGTGACTCGTGGGGACCCGGGGAGACCCAGTACTTC. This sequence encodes CASSDSWGPGETQYF.

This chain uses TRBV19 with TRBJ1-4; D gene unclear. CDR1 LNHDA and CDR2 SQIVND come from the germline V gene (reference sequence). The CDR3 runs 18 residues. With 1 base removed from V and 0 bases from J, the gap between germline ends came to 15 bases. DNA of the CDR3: TGTGCCAGTAGTATAGCCGGCCGGATACCCTCAACTAATGAAAAACTGTTTTTT. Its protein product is CASSIAGRIPSTNEKLFF.

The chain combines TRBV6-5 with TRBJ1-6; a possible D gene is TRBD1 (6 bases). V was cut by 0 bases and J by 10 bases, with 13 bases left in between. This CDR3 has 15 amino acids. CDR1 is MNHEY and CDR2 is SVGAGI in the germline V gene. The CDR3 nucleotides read TGTGCCAGCAGTTACTCAACAGGGATGAGCTCACCCCTCCACTTT. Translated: CASSYSTGMSSPLHF.

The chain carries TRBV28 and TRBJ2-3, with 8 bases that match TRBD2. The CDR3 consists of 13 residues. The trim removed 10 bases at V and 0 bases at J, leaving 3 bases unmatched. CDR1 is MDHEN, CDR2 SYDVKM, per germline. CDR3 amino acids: CATGRDSTDTQYF. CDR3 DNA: TGTGCCACCGGGAGGGACAGCACAGATACGCAGTATTTT.

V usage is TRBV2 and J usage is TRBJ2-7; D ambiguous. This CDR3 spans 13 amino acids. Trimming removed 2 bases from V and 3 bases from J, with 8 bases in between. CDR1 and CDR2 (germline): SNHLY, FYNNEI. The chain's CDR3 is CASSERIVYEQYF. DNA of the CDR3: TGTGCCAGCAGTGAACGGATAGTCTACGAGCAGTACTTC.